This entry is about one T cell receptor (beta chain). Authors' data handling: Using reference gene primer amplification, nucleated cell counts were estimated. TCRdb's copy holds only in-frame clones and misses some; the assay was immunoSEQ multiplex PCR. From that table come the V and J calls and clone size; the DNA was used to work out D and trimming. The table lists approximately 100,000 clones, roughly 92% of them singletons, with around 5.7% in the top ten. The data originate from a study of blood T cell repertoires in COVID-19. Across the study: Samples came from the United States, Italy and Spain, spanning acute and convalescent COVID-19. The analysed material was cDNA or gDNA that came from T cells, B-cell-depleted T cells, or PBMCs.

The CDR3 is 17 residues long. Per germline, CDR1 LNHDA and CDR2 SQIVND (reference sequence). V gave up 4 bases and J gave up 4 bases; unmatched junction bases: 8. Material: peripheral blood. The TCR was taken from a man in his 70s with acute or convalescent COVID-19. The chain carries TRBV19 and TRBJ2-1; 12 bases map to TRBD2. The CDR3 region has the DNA TGTGCCAGTAGTAATCTAGCGGGAGGGCAGGCTTACAATGAGCAGTTCTTC. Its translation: CASSNLAGGQAYNEQFF.